This is a list of T cell receptor beta chains from one sample in a study of naive and memory T cell subsets. TCRdb itself ran the UMI-ligation and nested PCR reads through MiXCR, one entry per CDR3 protein. The sample records some 150,000 distinct CDR3 sequences, approximately 15% being singletons. Sequencing was carried out using naive CD4+ T cells from blood. The receptor source for this set is a human donor in good health. The CDR3 runs from the conserved cysteine through the conserved F or W. Fields, in order: CDR3 length, D gene, clone size, J gene, V gene, CDR3 DNA, CDR3 protein. The D gene is left open where the match is weak. Only part of the rows carry a size: once, few, many, or a class if the clone is expanded.

13 | TRBD1 | few | TRBJ1-2 | TRBV20-1 | TGCAGTGCTAGAGATAAAACAGGGGTGGGCTACACCTTC | CSARDKTGVGYTF
16 | - | - | TRBJ1-2 | TRBV5-4 | TGTGCCAGCAGCTTGGCTCCAGGGACGCTTAACTATGGCTACACCTTC | CASSLAPGTLNYGYTF
14 | - | - | TRBJ2-2 | TRBV29-1 | TGCAGCGTTGTTGCCGACCTATACACCGGGGAGCTGTTTTTT | CSVVADLYTGELFF
14 | - | few | TRBJ1-5 | TRBV20-1 | TGCAGTGCTAGAGTTCCAGATAGCAATCAGCCCCAGCATTTT | CSARVPDSNQPQHF
15 | TRBD2 | - | TRBJ2-1 | TRBV28 | TGTGCCAGCGGGAAATTACTAGCGGGTAGCAATGAGCAGTTCTTC | CASGKLLAGSNEQFF
17 | TRBD2 | - | TRBJ2-3 | TRBV4-3 | TGCGCCAGCAGCCAAAGGGCTAGCGGGAGGGCCGGCGATACGCAGTATTTT | CASSQRASGRAGDTQYF
13 | - | few | TRBJ2-1 | TRBV5-1 | TGCGCCAGCAGCCCCGCCCCGCGGGGTGAGCAGTTCTTC | CASSPAPRGEQFF
15 | TRBD1 | - | TRBJ1-1 | TRBV4-2 | TGTGCCAGCAGCCAAGAAGACAGGGAAATCACTGAAGCTTTCTTT | CASSQEDREITEAFF
15 | TRBD2 | - | TRBJ2-3 | TRBV12-3/TRBV12-4 | TGTGCCAGCAGGCTAGCGGGAGACTCCACAGATACGCAGTATTTT | CASRLAGDSTDTQYF
15 | - | few | TRBJ2-1 | TRBV7-2 | TGTGCCAGCAGCCCAGAGGGATTAGGGTACAATGAGCAGTTCTTC | CASSPEGLGYNEQFF
15 | - | few | TRBJ2-7 | TRBV4-1 | TGCGCCAGCAGCCGACGGGGAACAGGGACTGGGGAGCAGTACTTC | CASSRRGTGTGEQYF
14 | - | - | TRBJ2-2 | TRBV6-1 | TGTGCCAGCAGTTACAGCTCGCCCACCGGGGAGCTGTTTTTT | CASSYSSPTGELFF
17 | - | - | TRBJ1-4 | TRBV6-5 | TGTGCCAGCAGTTACTCGTCTGCCGGGGCCATGAATTCAAAACTGTTTTTT | CASSYSSAGAMNSKLFF
14 | TRBD2 | - | TRBJ2-7 | TRBV11-3 | TGTGCCAGCAGCCACCGACTAGCGAGCTACGAGCAGTACTTC | CASSHRLASYEQYF
15 | - | - | TRBJ1-1 | TRBV30 | TGTGCCTGTCGATCGGTGGGGGGGCTTGTCACTGAAGCTTTCTTT | CACRSVGGLVTEAFF
15 | TRBD1 | few | TRBJ1-4 | TRBV12-3/TRBV12-4 | TGTGCCAGCAGAAGACAGGGGGGCGGTAATGAAAAACTGTTTTTT | CASRRQGGGNEKLFF